This T cell receptor beta chain originates from a study of TIL therapy for anti-PD-1-resistant metastatic lung cancer. Looking at the study overall: Patients had a median age of approximately 57 years (range roughly 38-85).

Time point specified: pre-treatment sample, taken before nivolumab and TIL therapy. Adults with stage 4 NSCLC were enrolled in a phase I trial. V trimming: 6 bases; J trimming: 5 bases; junction bases outside the gene matches: 11. CDR3 length equals 15 residues. The V gene's germline CDR1 is LNHDA and CDR2 SQIVND (reference sequence). The immunoSEQ assay was v3. Each library reached about 2 million read pairs, or about 4.5-6.5 million at deep level. Data came from immunoSEQ multiplex PCR; TCRdb stores just in-frame clones and leaves some out. The sample consists of some 43,000 clones, roughly 78% of them appearing once.

V usage is TRBV19 and J usage is TRBJ2-5; 8 nucleotides match TRBD2. The sample here was blood, taken at baseline. This receptor was identified in a man between 65 and 80 years old with non-small cell lung cancer. As DNA, the CDR3 is TGTGCCAGTAGCACCGGGACTAGTCAGGGCGAGACCCAGTACTTC. Its protein product is CASSTGTSQGETQYF.